What follows describes a single T cell receptor (beta chain). This table comes from immunoSEQ multiplex PCR, and its TCRdb copy is limited to in-frame clones, with some not included. This sample has about 200,000 clones; 65% to 90% occur once, and the top ten carry 9.7%. The sample comes from a study of blood T cell repertoires in COVID-19. On the study more broadly: T cells, B-cell-depleted T cells, or PBMCs supplied cDNA or gDNA.

CDR1 and CDR2 (germline): MNHNS, SASEGT. CDR3 length: 14 amino acids. V lost 2 bases to trimming and J lost 7 bases; unmatched junction nucleotides: 7. The clonotype originates from a man in his fifties or sixties with active or convalescent COVID-19. Sequencing input: peripheral blood. The chain couples TRBV6-1 to TRBJ1-2; 7 nucleotides align to TRBD1. The CDR3 DNA follows: TGTGCCAGCAGTGAAAGCCCCCACAGGGGTGGCTACACCTTC. This gives the protein CASSESPHRGGYTF.